This T cell receptor beta chain was documented in a study of T cell clones after liver transplantation. Turning to the study itself: Samples came pre-transplant, pre-randomization before withdrawal, and post-randomization after withdrawal ended. Whole-study results and caveats: A significant post-transplant drop in circulating graft-donor-reactive CD4 TCRbeta sequences occurred in most of the 8 subjects.

Only in-frame clones appear in the TCRdb table, and some are missing; sequencing was by immunoSEQ multiplex PCR. The data hold tens of thousands of clones, with roughly four fifths observed a single time. Details on this clone: Its specificity is unknown.

V gave up 4 bases and J gave up 10 bases; unmatched junction bases: 9. Per germline, CDR1 SGHNT and CDR2 YYREEE (reference sequence). The CDR3 extends over 15 amino acids. This clonotype originated in a human patient who received a liver transplant. Certain T cells may be donor cells from the graft. The sample here was CD4+ T cells from blood, taken 46 months after liver transplant. This chain connects TRBV5-4 to TRBJ2-1; 12 nucleotides agree with TRBD1. In nucleotides, the CDR3 is TGTGCCAGCAGCCCGGGGGGGACAGGGGGCTGGGAGCAGTTCTTC. Residues: CASSPGGTGGWEQFF.